This T cell receptor (beta chain) was identified in a study of blood T cell repertoires in COVID-19. Study in general: Sites in the United States, Italy and Spain provided acute and convalescent COVID-19 samples.

Method: immunoSEQ multiplex PCR; TCRdb's copy keeps in-frame clones and lacks some. This sample yields 490,000 or so clones, of which about 88% are seen a single time; 6.5% to 8.5% belongs to the top ten. Trimming removed 6 bases from V and 4 bases from J; junction bases left unmatched: 4. Per germline, CDR1 SQVTM and CDR2 ANQGSEA. The CDR3 runs to 13 residues. Self-reported history from a screening survey and questionnaire set each donor's cohort. The clonotype originates from a woman aged 55-70 years who had recovered from COVID-19. This chain connects TRBV29-1 to TRBJ1-4; 8 positions match TRBD1. Sequencing was carried out using PBMCs or T cells enriched from blood (not recorded which). The CDR3 sequence is CSVGQGLNEKLFF. In DNA form, the CDR3 reads TGCAGCGTCGGACAGGGCCTTAATGAAAAACTGTTTTTT.